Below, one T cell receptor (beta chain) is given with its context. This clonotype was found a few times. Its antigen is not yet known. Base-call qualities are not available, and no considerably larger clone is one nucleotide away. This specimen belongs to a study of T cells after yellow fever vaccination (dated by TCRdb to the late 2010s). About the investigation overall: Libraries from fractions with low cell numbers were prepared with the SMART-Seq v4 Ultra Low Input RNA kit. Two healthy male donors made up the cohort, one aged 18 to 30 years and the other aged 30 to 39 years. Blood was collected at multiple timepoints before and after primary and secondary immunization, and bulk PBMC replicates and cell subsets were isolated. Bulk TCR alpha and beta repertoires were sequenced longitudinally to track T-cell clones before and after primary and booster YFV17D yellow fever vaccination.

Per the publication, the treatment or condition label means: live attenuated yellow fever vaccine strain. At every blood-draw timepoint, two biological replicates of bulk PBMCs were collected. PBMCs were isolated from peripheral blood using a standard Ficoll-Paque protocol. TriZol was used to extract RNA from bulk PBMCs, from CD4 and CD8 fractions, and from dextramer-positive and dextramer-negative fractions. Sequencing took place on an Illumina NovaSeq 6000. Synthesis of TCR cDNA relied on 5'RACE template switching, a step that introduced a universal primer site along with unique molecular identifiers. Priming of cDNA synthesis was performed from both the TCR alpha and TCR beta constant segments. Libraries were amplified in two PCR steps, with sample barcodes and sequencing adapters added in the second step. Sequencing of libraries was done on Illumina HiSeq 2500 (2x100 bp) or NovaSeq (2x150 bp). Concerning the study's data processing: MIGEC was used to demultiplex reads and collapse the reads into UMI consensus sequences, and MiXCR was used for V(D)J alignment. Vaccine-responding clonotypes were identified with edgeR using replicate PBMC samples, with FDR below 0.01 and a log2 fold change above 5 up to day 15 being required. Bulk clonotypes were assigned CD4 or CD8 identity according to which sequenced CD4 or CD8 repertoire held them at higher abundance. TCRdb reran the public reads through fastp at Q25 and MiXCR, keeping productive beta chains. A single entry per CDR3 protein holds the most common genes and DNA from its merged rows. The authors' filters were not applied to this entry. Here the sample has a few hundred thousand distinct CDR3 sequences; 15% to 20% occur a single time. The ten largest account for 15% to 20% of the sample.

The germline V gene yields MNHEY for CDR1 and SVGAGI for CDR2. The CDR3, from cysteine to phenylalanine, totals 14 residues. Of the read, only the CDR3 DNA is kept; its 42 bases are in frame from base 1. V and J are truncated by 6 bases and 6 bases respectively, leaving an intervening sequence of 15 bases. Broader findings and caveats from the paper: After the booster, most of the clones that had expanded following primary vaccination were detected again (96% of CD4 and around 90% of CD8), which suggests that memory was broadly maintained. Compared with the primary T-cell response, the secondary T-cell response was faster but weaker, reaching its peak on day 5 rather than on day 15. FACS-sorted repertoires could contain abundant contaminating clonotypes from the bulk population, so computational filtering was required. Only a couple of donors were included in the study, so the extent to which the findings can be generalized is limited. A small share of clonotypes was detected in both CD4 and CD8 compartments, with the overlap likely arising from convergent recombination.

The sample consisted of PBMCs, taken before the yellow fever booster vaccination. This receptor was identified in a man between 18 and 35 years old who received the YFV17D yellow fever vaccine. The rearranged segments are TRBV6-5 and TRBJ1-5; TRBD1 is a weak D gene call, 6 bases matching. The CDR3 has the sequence CASRPTGLSQPQHF. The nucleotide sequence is TGTGCCAGCAGACCAACAGGGCTCAGTCAGCCCCAGCATTTT.